What follows is one T cell receptor beta chain and its context. These data come from a study of control samples from healthy donors and cancer patients. Profiled with immunoSEQ multiplex PCR; TCRdb holds only in-frame clones, not every one. The data contain approximately 100,000 clones, 90% of them singletons. The material sequenced was blood. The clonotype originates from a woman aged 18-30 years in good health.

The CDR3 region has the DNA TGTGCCAGCAGGGGACCCGGACTCTCTAGCACAGATACGCAGTATTTT. Translating it yields CASRGPGLSSTDTQYF. This sequence joins TRBV2 and TRBJ2-3; perhaps D is TRBD1 or TRBD2 (5 bases each). V lost 6 bases, J lost 0 bases, and 16 bases lay in between. The length of the CDR3 is 16 residues. Germline V gene lookup returns CDR1 SNHLY and CDR2 FYNNEI.